This T cell receptor (beta chain) stems from a study of T cell repertoires in cytomegalovirus infection. Study in general: Recently identified HLA-C-restricted CMV epitopes were among the peptides used.

Overall study findings and caveats: Cumulated frequencies of public TCR beta families served to identify carriers of CMV plus the relevant HLA.

The germline V gene encodes CDR1 LNHDA and CDR2 SQIVND (reference sequence). The trim removed 5 bases at V and 4 bases at J, leaving 10 bases unmatched. The CDR3 is 15 residues long. A remark on this clonotype: What it binds is unknown.

Each CDR3 protein gets one entry after TCRdb re-called the reads with MiXCR. The sample lists about 340,000 distinct CDR3 sequences; under 35% were seen once. Sequenced material: cultured PBMCs, taken from culture after CMV antigen stimulation. The clonotype was recovered from a human donor in good health (CMV status not recorded). Some clones in this sample may be carry-over from other donors' samples. The chain has TRBV19 and TRBJ1-2; 7 nucleotides line up with TRBD1. CDR3 protein: CASSHRQGSVYGYTF. The CDR3 DNA is TGTGCCAGTAGTCACAGACAGGGATCAGTCTATGGCTACACCTTC.